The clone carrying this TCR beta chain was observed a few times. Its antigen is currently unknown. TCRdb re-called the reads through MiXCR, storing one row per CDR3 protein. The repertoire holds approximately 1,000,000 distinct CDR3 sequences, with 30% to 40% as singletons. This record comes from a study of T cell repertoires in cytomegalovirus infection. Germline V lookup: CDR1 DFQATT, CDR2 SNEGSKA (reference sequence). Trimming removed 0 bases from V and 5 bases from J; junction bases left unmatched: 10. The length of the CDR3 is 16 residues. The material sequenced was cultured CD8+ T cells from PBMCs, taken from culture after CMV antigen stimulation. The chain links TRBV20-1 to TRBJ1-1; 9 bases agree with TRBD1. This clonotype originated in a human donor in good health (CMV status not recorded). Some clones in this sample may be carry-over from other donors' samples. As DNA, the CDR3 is TGCAGTGCTAGAGATGGGGGACAGGGAGGTTGGACTGAAGCTTTCTTT. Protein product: CSARDGGQGGWTEAFF.